These T cell receptor beta chains were read from a single sample in a study of blood T cells in healthy people across ages. From the 5' RACE reads, TCRdb called clonotypes with MiXCR, one entry per CDR3 protein. The sample includes some 900,000 distinct CDR3 sequences, around 49% of them seen just once. The sample taken for sequencing was blood. The receptors come from a man aged 25 to 45 in good health. Each CDR3 is given with its conserved first and last residue. A D gene is named only where the DNA matches it firmly. Expanded clones are given a class, and other clones once, few, many or no size at all.

TRBD1 | TRBJ1-5 | few | TRBV6-2/TRBV6-3 | CASSYTGESQPQHF | TGTGCCAGCAGCTACACAGGGGAGAGTCAGCCCCAGCATTTT
TRBD2 | TRBJ2-1 | many | TRBV28 | CASHGLLAGTNEQFF | TGTGCCAGCCATGGGTTACTAGCGGGGACCAATGAGCAGTTCTTC
. | TRBJ2-1 | . | TRBV11-2 | CASSRTRDEQFF | TGTGCCAGCAGCCGCACGAGAGATGAGCAGTTCTTC
TRBD2 | TRBJ2-7 | . | TRBV6-6 | CASSYAEAGGFHEQYF | TGTGCCAGCAGTTATGCTGAAGCGGGAGGGTTCCACGAGCAGTACTTC
TRBD2 | TRBJ2-3 | once | TRBV7-3 | CASSLTGLAGGARTDTQYF | TGTGCCAGCAGCTTAACAGGCCTAGCGGGGGGAGCACGCACAGATACGCAGTATTTT
. | TRBJ1-5 | . | TRBV10-3 | CAISEDAGRNQPQHF | TGTGCCATCAGTGAGGACGCGGGCCGAAATCAGCCCCAGCATTTT
TRBD1 | TRBJ2-7 | . | TRBV20-1 | CSARETSWTGAYEQYF | TGCAGTGCTAGAGAGACTTCGTGGACAGGGGCCTACGAGCAGTACTTC
. | TRBJ2-3 | few | TRBV4-1 | CASSQDRDRATDTQYF | TGCGCCAGCAGCCAAGACCGGGATAGAGCCACAGATACGCAGTATTTT
. | TRBJ2-3 | few | TRBV20-1 | CSARDTVTNTQYF | TGCAGTGCTAGAGATACCGTTACAAATACGCAGTATTTT
TRBD1 | TRBJ1-4 | . | TRBV4-3 | CAGSQGTGSDHHEKLFF | TGCGCCGGCAGCCAAGGGACAGGGTCAGATCATCATGAAAAACTGTTTTTT